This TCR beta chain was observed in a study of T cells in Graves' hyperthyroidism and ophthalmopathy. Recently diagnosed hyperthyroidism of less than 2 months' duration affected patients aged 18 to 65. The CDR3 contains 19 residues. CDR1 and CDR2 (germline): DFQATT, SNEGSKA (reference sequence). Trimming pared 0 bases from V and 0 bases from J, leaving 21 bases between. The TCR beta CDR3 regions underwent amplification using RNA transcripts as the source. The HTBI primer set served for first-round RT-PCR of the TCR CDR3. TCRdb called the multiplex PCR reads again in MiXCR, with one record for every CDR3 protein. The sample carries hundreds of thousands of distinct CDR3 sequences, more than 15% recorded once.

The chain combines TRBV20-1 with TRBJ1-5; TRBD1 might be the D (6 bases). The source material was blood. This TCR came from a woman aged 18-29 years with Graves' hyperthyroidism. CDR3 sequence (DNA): TGCAGTGCTAGAGACCTACACACCTCAGGGGTCTATAGCAATCAGCCCCAGCATTTT. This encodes CSARDLHTSGVYSNQPQHF.